The 18 T cell receptor beta chains below were found in one sample sequenced in a study of shared clonotypes between healthy human individuals. Data came from immunoSEQ multiplex PCR; TCRdb stores just in-frame clones and leaves some out. The sample records about 660,000 clones, 74% being singletons. What was sequenced was memory CD4+ T cells sorted from blood. Subset described: CD45RA-negative fraction. Receptors were obtained from a woman in her 30s in good health.

The chain carries TRBV6-5 and TRBJ2-1; tentative D call: TRBD2 (6 bases). Germline-derived CDR1 and CDR2 are MNHEY and SVGAGI. This CDR3 contains 13 residues. V gave up 8 bases and J gave up 7 bases, with 15 bases separating them. The CDR3 sequence is CASSQGGSNEQFF. CDR3 in DNA: TGTGCCAGCTCGCAGGGAGGATCGAATGAGCAGTTCTTC.

This clone was found a few times. The chain has TRBV28 and TRBJ1-4, with no clear D. Germline V gives CDR1 MDHEN, CDR2 SYDVKM. CDR3 length: 14 amino acids. Between the trimmed V and J ends, which lost 5 bases and 7 bases, there was a span of 14 bases. CDR3 DNA sequence: TGTGCCAGCAGTCCCCGGAACCGGGTTGAAAAACTGTTTTTT. It translates to CASSPRNRVEKLFF.

The chain is built from TRBV5-1 and TRBJ1-2; D is perhaps TRBD1 (5 bases). CDR3 length: 18 amino acids. Per germline, CDR1 SGHRS and CDR2 YFSETQ. Trimming stripped 0 bases from V and 4 bases from J, with 22 bases between. CDR3 sequence (DNA): TGCGCCAGCAGCTTGGAGGCGACAGTGAAACCGTTTGGCTATGGCTACACCTTC. It yields the protein CASSLEATVKPFGYGYTF.

The chain combines TRBV6-5 with TRBJ2-5; tentative D call: TRBD1 (5 bases). This CDR3 is built from 12 residues. V was cut by 9 bases and J by 4 bases, with 12 bases left in between. Germline V gene lookup returns CDR1 MNHEY and CDR2 SVGAGI. CDR3 loop: CASRGLGETQYF. The DNA for the CDR3 is TGTGCCAGTAGGGGTTTGGGAGAGACCCAGTACTTC.

Points on this clone: Other DNA sequences from this sample encode an identical CDR3 as well. The chain combines TRBV2 with TRBJ1-5; TRBD1 matches 7 bases. Losses at the gene ends were 5 bases for V and 5 bases for J; bases not matched to a gene: 6. CDR3 length equals 14 residues. Germline CDR1 and CDR2: SNHLY and FYNNEI. The CDR3 DNA is TGTGCCAGCAGTCCAAATACAGGGGATCAGCCCCAGCATTTT. Translating it yields CASSPNTGDQPQHF.

Comment on this clone: With only one base between it and a far larger clone, this is likely a read error. At the DNA level, this CDR3 is encoded by other sequences in the same sample as well. CDR3 sequence: CASSLQRDSYEQYF. The CDR3 coding sequence is TGTGCCAGCAGCTTACAACGGGACTCCTACGAGCAGTACTTC. This chain connects TRBV11-2 to TRBJ2-7, with D possibly matching TRBD2 (5 bases). CDR3 length equals 14 residues. Germline CDR1 and CDR2: SGHAT and FQNNGV. V was trimmed by 2 bases and J by 0 bases, leaving 8 bases between them.

This chain uses TRBV5-1 with TRBJ1-1; TRBD1 is a possible D gene (5 bases). The CDR3 extends over 15 amino acids. The germline V gene has CDR1 SGHRS and CDR2 YFSETQ. The V end was cut by 5 bases, the J end by 1 base, with 15 bases between. The DNA of the CDR3 is TGCGCCAGCAGAGACCCAGGGCGGTGGAACACTGAAGCTTTCTTT. It codes for CASRDPGRWNTEAFF.

The chain recombines TRBV28 with TRBJ1-5, with 8 bases aligning to TRBD1. J lost 7 bases, V lost 5 bases, and 4 bases had no gene match. This CDR3 region has 13 residues. Per germline, CDR1 MDHEN and CDR2 SYDVKM. The CDR3 nucleotides read TGTGCCAGCAGTAAAGACAGGGGACAGCCCCAGCATTTT. Translated, it gives CASSKDRGQPQHF.

In its sample, this clone was seen a few times. V is TRBV2 and J is TRBJ1-3, with no clear D. Germline CDR1 and CDR2: SNHLY and FYNNEI. V lost 7 bases and J 0 bases, leaving 10 bases between the germline ends. The CDR3 extends over 14 amino acids. CDR3 loop: CASIGIFSGNTIYF. The CDR3 DNA reads as TGTGCCAGCATCGGGATATTCTCTGGAAACACCATATATTTT. Together with reference TRBV2 and TRBJ1-3, the CDR3 gives the full variable domain: EPEVTQTPSHQVTQMGQEVILRCVPISNHLYFYWYRQILGQKVEFLVSFYNNEISEKSEIFDDQFSVERPDGSNFTLKIRSTKLEDSAMYFCASIGIFSGNTIYFGEGSWLTVV.

The chain uses TRBV13 and TRBJ1-5; no clear D. In germline, CDR1 is PRHDT, CDR2 FYEKMQ (reference sequence). The germline V and J ends were trimmed by 2 bases and 4 bases, with 9 bases remaining between them. CDR3 length equals 14 residues. In DNA form, the CDR3 reads TGTGCCAGCAGCTTACGCCGGGCTAATCAGCCCCAGCATTTT. Its protein is CASSLRRANQPQHF. The variable domain in full, with the rest retrieved from reference TRBV13 and TRBJ1-5, is AAGVIQSPRHLIKEKRETATLKCYPIPRHDTVYWYQQGPGQDPQFLISFYEKMQSDKGSIPDRFSAQQFSDYHSELNMSSLELGDSALYFCASSLRRANQPQHFGDGTRLSIL.

This chain joins TRBV19 and TRBJ2-5; the D gene is possibly TRBD2 (6 bases). Germline-derived CDR1 and CDR2 are LNHDA and SQIVND (reference sequence). The CDR3 extends over 15 amino acids. The ends were cut back, 4 bases at V and 8 bases at J, with 20 bases in the middle. The CDR3 loop reads CASSTQGGGIDTQYF. The DNA for the CDR3 is TGTGCCAGTAGTACACAAGGCGGCGGGATTGATACCCAGTACTTC.

This chain links TRBV4-1 with TRBJ2-2, with 10 bases that match TRBD2. J lost 5 bases, V lost 3 bases, and 15 bases had no gene match. Germline CDR1 MGHRA, CDR2 YSYEKL. CDR3 length: 19 amino acids. CDR3 sequence: CASSHPMVSGRYETGELFF. The CDR3 nucleotides are TGCGCCAGCAGCCACCCCATGGTTAGCGGGAGGTATGAGACCGGGGAGCTGTTTTTT.

CDR3 region: CASMLLDGSYNEQFF. In DNA, the CDR3 is TGCGCCAGCATGCTCCTAGACGGGTCCTACAATGAGCAGTTCTTC. The V and J genes are TRBV5-1 and TRBJ2-1; D not resolved. V was clipped by 6 bases and J by 1 base, with 14 bases between them. The CDR3 is made up of 15 amino acids. CDR1 is SGHRS, CDR2 YFSETQ, per germline.

On this clone: This specimen includes other DNA sequences encoding the same CDR3. The rearrangement uses TRBV9 and TRBJ2-1; D call uncertain. CDR3 size: 14 residues. V gave up 0 bases and J gave up 3 bases, with 7 bases separating them. Germline V lookup: CDR1 SGDLS, CDR2 YYNGEE. The CDR3 coding sequence is TGTGCCAGCAGCGTAGGTGGGATCTACAATGAGCAGTTCTTC. This sequence encodes CASSVGGIYNEQFF.

There are a few counts of this clone. This sequence joins TRBV6-6 and TRBJ1-1; TRBD1 agrees at 7 bases. Germline lookup yields CDR1 MNHNY and CDR2 SVGAGI (reference sequence). V trimming: 6 bases; J trimming: 4 bases; junction bases outside the gene matches: 8. The CDR3 spans 14 residues. CDR3 in amino acids: CASRTTGRGTEAFF. The CDR3 region has the DNA TGTGCCAGCAGGACGACAGGGAGGGGCACTGAAGCTTTCTTT.

This clone has a count of ten or more. The genes are TRBV5-6 and TRBJ2-5, with D perhaps assigned TRBD1 or TRBD2 (5 bases each). The germline gives CDR1 SGHDT, CDR2 YYEEEE. The ends were cut back, 0 bases at V and 2 bases at J, with 14 bases in the middle. The CDR3 runs 16 residues. The CDR3 DNA is TGTGCCAGCAGCTTGGGGCCCGAGGGGCTACAAGAGACCCAGTACTTC. As protein: CASSLGPEGLQETQYF.

The rearrangement links TRBV5-4 to TRBJ2-7; maybe TRBD2 (5 bases). Germline V CDR1 and CDR2: SGHNT, YYREEE (reference sequence). The length of the CDR3 is 14 residues. Deletions cut 5 bases from V and 6 bases from J, with 18 bases between. CDR3 DNA sequence: TGTGCCAGCAGAAGAGAGGGCGGGCGACTCGAGCAGTACTTC. Amino acids: CASRREGGRLEQYF.

The J gene is TRBJ1-2, the V gene TRBV11-2, with 7 bases fitting TRBD1. V lost 5 bases to trimming and J lost 8 bases; unmatched junction nucleotides: 5. This CDR3 is built from 12 residues. The germline V gene has CDR1 SGHAT and CDR2 FQNNGV. The CDR3 DNA is TGTGCCAGCAGCGTCGACAGGGAGGGCTACACCTTC. Protein sequence: CASSVDREGYTF.